This is a list of T cell receptor beta chains from one sample in a study of cytomegalovirus exposure and HLA in healthy donors. The data were produced by immunoSEQ multiplex PCR, yet TCRdb's version contains in-frame clones alone and is incomplete. The sample comprises about 86,000 clones, about three quarters of which are singletons, and about 2.7% rests with the top ten. The material sequenced was PBMCs. All receptors derive from a male donor in good health and CMV-seropositive. Each CDR3 is given with its conserved first and last residue. The D gene is left open where the match is weak. Clone size is shown for a subset of rows, as once, few, many or a class of expanded clone.

v_gene	j_gene	abundance	d_gene	CDR3nt	CDR3aa
TRBV29-1	TRBJ2-7	-	-	TGCAGCGTACGGGGGTCCGATTCCGAGCAGTACTTC	CSVRGSDSEQYF
TRBV9	TRBJ2-3	-	-	TGTGCCAGCAGCGTAGCCCCCAGCCCAGGGACAGATACGCAGTATTTT	CASSVAPSPGTDTQYF
TRBV4-2	TRBJ2-5	-	TRBD2	TGTGCCAGCAGCCAAGCAAGGCTAGCGGGATTTCGGGAGACCCAGTACTTC	CASSQARLAGFRETQYF
TRBV15	TRBJ1-3	-	TRBD1	TGTGCCACCAGCAAATCTACAGGGGGTGGAAACACCATATATTTT	CATSKSTGGGNTIYF
TRBV25-1	TRBJ2-7	-	-	TGTGCCAGCAGAGCCTCCTACGAGCAGTACTTC	CASRASYEQYF
TRBV28	TRBJ2-1	few	-	TGTGCCAGCAGCCCGCCCTGGTGGTCGGGAGAGGGGAATGAGCAGTTCTTC	CASSPPWWSGEGNEQFF
TRBV5-1	TRBJ2-5	-	TRBD2	TGCGCCAGCAGCCCCGGTACGGGGGGGTACCAAGAGACCCAGTACTTC	CASSPGTGGYQETQYF
TRBV23-1	TRBJ2-1	-	TRBD2	TGCGCCAGCAGTCAATCGGGGGCTAGCGGGAGTTACAATGAGCAGTTCTTC	CASSQSGASGSYNEQFF
TRBV5-1	TRBJ2-7	-	TRBD2	TGCGCCAGCAGCTCCGAGGGACTAGCGGGAGCCGCTTCGTACGAGCAGTACTTC	CASSSEGLAGAASYEQYF
TRBV7-6	TRBJ2-1	-	-	TGTGCCAGCAGCTTAGGGGCAGGGTCGCACAATGAGCAGTTCTTC	CASSLGAGSHNEQFF
TRBV4-1	TRBJ2-1	-	TRBD1	TGCGCCAGCAGCCAGGGCTCACAGGGGGTTAGTGAGCAGTTCTTC	CASSQGSQGVSEQFF
TRBV7-9	TRBJ2-3	-	-	TGTGCCAGCAGCTTATCGGTTGGAGATACGCAGTATTTT	CASSLSVGDTQYF
TRBV28	TRBJ2-7	-	-	TGTGCCAGCAGGAAGACTAGTCCCTACGAGCAGTACTTC	CASRKTSPYEQYF
TRBV7-9	TRBJ2-6	few	-	TGTGCCAGCAGCTTTTACGGGGAGTTCTCTGGGGCCAACGTCCTGACTTTC	CASSFYGEFSGANVLTF
TRBV10-3	TRBJ2-1	once	TRBD2	TGTGCCATCAGCAACAACCTAGCGGTCCCCTCCTACAATGAGCAGTTCTTC	CAISNNLAVPSYNEQFF
TRBV7-2	TRBJ2-7	once	-	TGTGCCAGCAGCTCCTCACCGGTTTACGAGCAGTACTTC	CASSSSPVYEQYF
TRBV14	TRBJ1-2	-	-	TGTGCCAGCAGCCAAGTCCGGTTCTATGGCTACACCTTC	CASSQVRFYGYTF
TRBV30	TRBJ2-4	-	-	TGTGCCTGGAGTACAGGGTCGAACATTCAGTACTTC	CAWSTGSNIQYF
TRBV7-9	TRBJ2-7	-	TRBD2	TGTGCCAGCAGCTTAGGGGGGGGAGTTTGGTCCTACGAGCAGTACTTC	CASSLGGGVWSYEQYF
TRBV6-1	TRBJ2-7	-	-	TGTGCCAGCAGTACTGGGGACACCTACGAGCAGTACTTC	CASSTGDTYEQYF
TRBV7-8	TRBJ2-6	few	-	TGTGCCAGCAGCCACCGACGGAGCTCTGGGGCCAACGTCCTGACTTTC	CASSHRRSSGANVLTF
TRBV5-1	TRBJ1-1	few	TRBD1	TGCGCCAGCTACCAGGGGGCTGCCACTGAAGCTTTCTTT	CASYQGAATEAFF
TRBV14	TRBJ1-6	-	TRBD1	TGTGCCAGCAGCTCCTACCAGGGACAGAATAATTCACCCCTCCACTTT	CASSSYQGQNNSPLHF
TRBV7-9	TRBJ2-1	once	-	TGTGCCAGCAGCCGGAGACTTCGGGAGAGGAGGGATGAGCAGTTCTTC	CASSRRLRERRDEQFF
TRBV10-3	TRBJ2-2	-	-	TGTGCCATCAGTGAGTCCCCAGGTTCGGTGGCCGGGGAGCTGTTTTTT	CAISESPGSVAGELFF
TRBV7-3	TRBJ2-1	-	TRBD2	TGTGCCAGCAGCCCCTATGGACTAGGTTATGAGCAGTTCTTC	CASSPYGLGYEQFF
TRBV7-8	TRBJ1-3	-	-	TGTGCCAGCAGCTTATTGAAGCTCTCTGGAAACACCATATATTTT	CASSLLKLSGNTIYF
TRBV6-6	TRBJ1-1	-	-	TGTGCCAGCAGTCAGGGGTTCGCAACTGAAGCTTTCTTT	CASSQGFATEAFF
TRBV6-6	TRBJ2-3	few	-	TGTGCCAGCAGTTCCCACACAGATACGCAGTATTTT	CASSSHTDTQYF
TRBV7-2	TRBJ2-7	-	-	TGTGCCAGCAGCTCCACCGGGACTGGAACCTACGAGCAGTACTTC	CASSSTGTGTYEQYF
TRBV6-1	TRBJ2-1	-	TRBD2	TGTGCCAGCAGTGTGAGCCCTCCGACTAGCCGTCGGTTGAATGAGCAGTTCTTC	CASSVSPPTSRRLNEQFF
TRBV7-8	TRBJ1-1	-	-	TGTGCCAGCCACAGGCACGGTCGGATGAACACTGAAGCTTTCTTT	CASHRHGRMNTEAFF
TRBV13	TRBJ1-2	-	-	TGTGCCAGCAGCCCAGACTCTAACTATGGCTACACCTTC	CASSPDSNYGYTF
TRBV5-5	TRBJ2-7	few	-	TGTGCCAGCAGCTTGTCGTTCCAGGTCCAAGAGCAGTACTTC	CASSLSFQVQEQYF
TRBV7-9	TRBJ1-1	-	-	TGTGCCAGCAGGATACAGGACCACACTGAAGCTTTCTTT	CASRIQDHTEAFF
TRBV28	TRBJ1-2	few	-	TGTGCCAGCAGTTTCCCCTCTGGGGACAAATATGGCTACACCTTC	CASSFPSGDKYGYTF
TRBV25-1	TRBJ1-4	-	-	TGTGCCAGCGAAGAAACACAGGTACAAGGGGAAAAACTGTTTTTT	CASEETQVQGEKLFF
TRBV18	TRBJ1-1	-	-	TGTGCCAGCTCCCTGGGACAAGGGAACACTGAAGCTTTCTTT	CASSLGQGNTEAFF
TRBV19	TRBJ2-2	-	TRBD2	TGTGCCAGTAGTATCCCTAGCGGGAGGGGCACCGGGGAGCTGTTTTTT	CASSIPSGRGTGELFF
TRBV6-5	TRBJ1-5	few	TRBD1	TGTGCCAGCAGCCCAAGACAGGGCTCCAATCAGCCCCAGCATTTT	CASSPRQGSNQPQHF
TRBV18	TRBJ1-4	-	-	TGTGCCAGCTCACCATTTAGTAGTGAAAAACTGTTTTTT	CASSPFSSEKLFF
TRBV9	TRBJ2-1	-	TRBD2	TGTGCCAGCAGCGTAGCCGGGTCGGGGGGAAATGAGCAGTTCTTC	CASSVAGSGGNEQFF
TRBV2	TRBJ2-2	-	TRBD2	TGTGCCAGCAGTGTTAGGACTAGCGGGAGTGGCGGGGAGCTGTTTTTT	CASSVRTSGSGGELFF
TRBV4-1	TRBJ2-1	-	-	TGCGCCAGCAGCCAAGATCAGGGGCATGAGCAGTTCTTC	CASSQDQGHEQFF
TRBV5-1	TRBJ2-3	-	TRBD2	TGCGCCAGCAGCTTGGCCAGGGGACTAGCGGGATTCGGGACAGATACGCAGTATTTT	CASSLARGLAGFGTDTQYF
TRBV28	TRBJ1-2	-	TRBD1	TGTGCCAGCAGTCCTCAGTCGGACAGGACGGGGGGCTACACCTTC	CASSPQSDRTGGYTF
TRBV5-1	TRBJ2-3	-	TRBD2	TGCGCCAGCAGCTTTCGGGAGGGAACAGATACGCAGTATTTT	CASSFREGTDTQYF
TRBV7-3	TRBJ2-7	few	TRBD2	TGTGCCAGCAGCTACGGCGGGGGGATCCCTTACGAGCAGTACTTC	CASSYGGGIPYEQYF
TRBV7-9	TRBJ2-3	few	-	TGTGCCAGCAGCTTGGTGGGGGGTACGCAGTATTTT	CASSLVGGTQYF
TRBV18	TRBJ1-5	once	-	TGTGCCAGCTCTCCGATGGGGGGAAGCTATAGCAATCAGCCCCAGCATTTT	CASSPMGGSYSNQPQHF
TRBV6-6	TRBJ2-7	-	-	TGTGCCAGCAGATCCTCTCTCGGGGACGAGCAGTACTTC	CASRSSLGDEQYF
TRBV2	TRBJ2-1	-	-	TGTGCCAGCATTCCGGGAGAGGGCCAGCCACACTACAATGAGCAGTTCTTC	CASIPGEGQPHYNEQFF
TRBV2	TRBJ2-7	-	-	TGTGCCAGCAGAGACAGGACCTACGAGCAGTACTTC	CASRDRTYEQYF
TRBV19	TRBJ2-2	-	TRBD2	TGTGCCAGTAGTGTGACTAGCTTCACCGGGGAGCTGTTTTTT	CASSVTSFTGELFF
TRBV6-1	TRBJ1-5	-	TRBD1	TGTGCCAGCAGGAGACAGGGAGGCAATCAGCCCCAGCATTTT	CASRRQGGNQPQHF